Shown below are 22 T cell receptor beta chains from a single sample sequenced in a study of T cells after yellow fever vaccination. TCRdb used MiXCR to reprocess the 5' RACE reads, holding one entry per CDR3 protein. Seen here are hundreds of thousands of distinct CDR3 sequences, 12% observed once, and the top ten hold around 14%. Source: PBMCs, taken on the day of the yellow fever booster vaccination. All receptors derive from a man aged 25-45 years who received the YFV17D yellow fever vaccine.

Only a few counts were recorded for this clonotype. This sequence joins TRBV7-2 and TRBJ2-7; no firm D call. Germline V gives CDR1 SGHTA, CDR2 FQGNSA. Between the trimmed V and J ends, which lost 5 bases and 6 bases, there was a span of 8 bases. The CDR3 has 11 residues. CDR3 DNA sequence: TGTGCCAGCAGCGCCGCACTCGAGCAGTACTTC. It specifies CASSAALEQYF. The full variable domain, rest sourced from reference TRBV7-2 and TRBJ2-7, is GAGVSQSPSNKVTEKGKDVELRCDPISGHTALYWYRQSLGQGLEFLIYFQGNSAPDKSGLPSDRFSAERTGGSVSTLTIQRTQQEDSAVYLCASSAALEQYFGPGTRLTVT.

There are a few counts of this clonotype. The chain is built from TRBV20-1 and TRBJ2-5; D may be TRBD1 or TRBD2 (5 bases each). V was shortened by 0 bases and J by 3 bases, with 5 bases between the two germline ends. Germline values: CDR1 DFQATT, CDR2 SNEGSKA (reference sequence). The CDR3 spans 12 residues. CDR3 amino acids: CSAREGEETQYF. The CDR3 DNA sequence: TGCAGTGCTAGAGAGGGGGAAGAGACCCAGTACTTC.

The sample holds a few counts of this clonotype. V is TRBV9 and J is TRBJ2-4, with a tentative D call TRBD2 (5 bases). V was clipped by 0 bases and J by 12 bases, with 19 bases between them. This CDR3 is 15 amino acids long. Germline lookup yields CDR1 SGDLS and CDR2 YYNGEE. The CDR3 here is CASSVAGGAADDQYF. CDR3 nucleotide sequence: TGTGCCAGCAGCGTAGCTGGCGGAGCGGCGGATGATCAGTACTTC.

The CDR3 DNA reads TGTGCCAGCAGCCCACGGGGGGGGGCCCCTAACGAGCAGTACTTC. Protein product: CASSPRGGAPNEQYF. The chain has TRBV5-4 and TRBJ2-7; 8 bases line up with TRBD2. J gave up 5 bases and V 4 bases, and 11 bases lay outside the gene matches. The CDR3 runs 15 residues. Per germline, CDR1 SGHNT and CDR2 YYREEE (reference sequence).

There are a few counts of this clonotype. The chain has TRBV5-1 and TRBJ2-1; D uncertain. CDR1 SGHRS and CDR2 YFSETQ come from the germline V gene. Trimming shortened V by 3 bases and J by 6 bases, and 16 bases separated the two germline ends. CDR3 length equals 15 residues. The CDR3 here is CASSSGARAVNEQFF. The CDR3, as DNA: TGCGCCAGCAGCTCTGGTGCAAGGGCGGTCAATGAGCAGTTCTTC. The full variable domain, rest sourced from reference TRBV5-1 and TRBJ2-1, is KAGVTQTPRYLIKTRGQQVTLSCSPISGHRSVSWYQQTPGQGLQFLFEYFSETQRNKGNFPGRFSGRQFSNSRSEMNVSTLELGDSALYLCASSSGARAVNEQFFGPGTRLTVL.

About this clonotype: Because the CDR3 is missing its conserved closing phenylalanine or tryptophan, this is likely a read error. This chain connects TRBV5-1 to TRBJ2-3, with TRBD2 matching over 8 bases. The CDR3 length is 15 residues. Germline-derived CDR1 and CDR2 are SGHRS and YFSETQ. The junction had 3 bases not matched to a gene; V was cut back by 2 bases and J by 1 base. The CDR3 region has the DNA TGCGCCAGCAGCTTACTCGGGGGGGGCACAGATACGCAGTATTAT. It specifies CASSLLGGGTDTQYY.

The table lists this clonotype with a few counts. V is TRBV20-1 and J is TRBJ2-1; D tentatively fits TRBD1 or TRBD2 (5 bases each). From germline, CDR1 is DFQATT and CDR2 SNEGSKA (reference sequence). V gave up 6 bases and J gave up 5 bases, with 17 bases separating them. This CDR3 comprises 14 residues. The CDR3 protein is CSANRDGVNNEQFF. DNA of the CDR3: TGCAGTGCAAACCGGGACGGAGTAAACAATGAGCAGTTCTTC.

The chain employs TRBV5-1 and TRBJ2-1; D gene unclear. Germline CDR1 is SGHRS and CDR2 is YFSETQ. CDR3 length: 12 residues. Trimming left V 5 bases short and J 8 bases short, with 11 bases between. CDR3 amino acids: CASSQPSDEQFF. CDR3 nucleotide sequence: TGCGCCAGCAGTCAACCCAGCGATGAGCAGTTCTTC. Based on the CDR3 plus reference TRBV5-1 and TRBJ2-1, the full variable domain is KAGVTQTPRYLIKTRGQQVTLSCSPISGHRSVSWYQQTPGQGLQFLFEYFSETQRNKGNFPGRFSGRQFSNSRSEMNVSTLELGDSALYLCASSQPSDEQFFGPGTRLTVL.

The V and J genes are TRBV29-1 and TRBJ2-1; D ambiguous. Trimming took off 5 bases at V and 6 bases at J, with 14 bases between the two ends. The CDR3 has 13 residues. CDR1 SQVTM and CDR2 ANQGSEA come from the germline V gene. The CDR3: CSVPTPYFNEQFF. The DNA for the CDR3 is TGCAGCGTTCCAACCCCCTACTTCAATGAGCAGTTCTTC.

V gene TRBV27 combines with J gene TRBJ2-7; no clear D gene. V was trimmed by 4 bases and J by 1 base, leaving 11 bases between them. The CDR3 is 14 residues long. CDR1 and CDR2 (germline): MNHEY, SMNVEV (reference sequence). CDR3 region: CASSSPPPSYEQYF. CDR3 coding DNA: TGTGCCAGCAGTTCCCCCCCCCCTTCCTACGAGCAGTACTTC.

The chain combines TRBV6-2 or TRBV6-3 with TRBJ2-1; TRBD1 matches 7 bases. Germline V lookup: CDR1 MNHEY, CDR2 SVGEGT. This CDR3 has 12 residues. V lost 6 bases, J lost 8 bases, and 4 bases stayed unmatched. CDR3: CASSQTGYEQFF. CDR3 DNA sequence: TGTGCCAGCAGCCAGACAGGGTATGAGCAGTTCTTC.

This chain links TRBV9 with TRBJ2-1; D is ambiguous. Germline V gene lookup returns CDR1 SGDLS and CDR2 YYNGEE. The ends were cut back, 3 bases at V and 0 bases at J, with 7 bases in the middle. CDR3 length: 14 amino acids. DNA of the CDR3: TGTGCCAGCAGCGCCAGGAGCTCCTACAATGAGCAGTTCTTC. It is translated as CASSARSSYNEQFF.

The V and J genes are TRBV6-2 or TRBV6-3 and TRBJ2-5; D is unresolved. V dropped 5 bases and J dropped 5 bases, with 9 bases sitting between them. The germline gives CDR1 MNHEY, CDR2 SVGEGT. This CDR3 region has 12 residues. In nucleotides, the CDR3 is TGTGCCAGCAGTGAGCTGAGCGAGACCCAGTACTTC. Amino acids: CASSELSETQYF.

A few counts support this clonotype. V usage is TRBV7-9 and J usage is TRBJ1-3; weak D call: TRBD1 (6 bases). The CDR3 is 16 residues long. CDR1 is SEHNR and CDR2 is FQNEAQ in the germline V gene (reference sequence). V was cut by 4 bases and J by 0 bases, with 13 bases left in between. The CDR3 loop reads CASSSTGLHSGNTIYF. Here the CDR3 DNA reads TGTGCCAGCAGCTCCACAGGGCTACACTCTGGAAACACCATATATTTT. The full variable domain, rest sourced from reference TRBV7-9 and TRBJ1-3, is DTGVSQNPRHKITKRGQNVTFRCDPISEHNRLYWYRQTLGQGPEFLTYFQNEAQLEKSRLLSDRFSAERPKGSFSTLEIQRTEQGDSAMYLCASSSTGLHSGNTIYFGEGSWLTVV.

The chain carries TRBV12-3 or TRBV12-4 and TRBJ2-7; D gene unclear. Trimming took 2 bases from V and 6 from J, leaving 14 bases between them. This CDR3 comprises 14 residues. CDR3 sequence (DNA): TGTGCCAGCAGTTTACACGGCCGGCCGTTCGAGCAGTACTTC. Protein product: CASSLHGRPFEQYF.

This clonotype was detected a few times. The chain carries TRBV9 and TRBJ1-1; D is ambiguous. Germline V gene lookup returns CDR1 SGDLS and CDR2 YYNGEE. The ends were cut back, 4 bases at V and 0 bases at J, with 10 bases in the middle. The CDR3 is 14 residues long. The CDR3: CASSRQTVNTEAFF. DNA of the CDR3: TGTGCCAGCAGCCGACAAACGGTGAACACTGAAGCTTTCTTT. The whole variable domain, filled in from reference TRBV9 and TRBJ1-1, reads DSGVTQTPKHLITATGQRVTLRCSPRSGDLSVYWYQQSLDQGLQFLIQYYNGEERAKGNILERFSAQQFPDLHSELNLSSLELGDSALYFCASSRQTVNTEAFFGQGTRLTVV.

The rearrangement uses TRBV19 and TRBJ2-1; D is unclear. V shed 1 base and J shed 1 base, with 8 bases lying between them. The CDR3 totals 15 residues. Germline CDR1 is LNHDA and CDR2 is SQIVND (reference sequence). CDR3 residues: CASSIVFLSYNEQFF. CDR3 sequence (DNA): TGTGCCAGTAGTATAGTTTTTCTATCCTACAATGAGCAGTTCTTC. The full variable domain, its missing parts supplied by reference TRBV19 and TRBJ2-1, is DGGITQSPKYLFRKEGQNVTLSCEQNLNHDAMYWYRQDPGQGLRLIYYSQIVNDFQKGDIAEGYSVSREKKESFPLTVTSAQKNPTAFYLCASSIVFLSYNEQFFGPGTRLTVL.

This chain links TRBV20-1 with TRBJ2-1; D remains unclear. The germline V and J ends were trimmed by 3 bases and 10 bases, with 13 bases remaining between them. Germline V lookup: CDR1 DFQATT, CDR2 SNEGSKA (reference sequence). This CDR3 region has 12 residues. The CDR3 here is CSASSLDEEQFF. DNA of the CDR3: TGCAGTGCTAGTAGCTTAGATGAGGAGCAGTTCTTC.

This sequence joins TRBV27 and TRBJ2-6; D gene ambiguous. V gave up 7 bases and J gave up 4 bases, with 14 bases separating them. CDR3 length equals 15 residues. Germline CDR1 and CDR2: MNHEY and SMNVEV (reference sequence). CDR3 DNA sequence: TGTGCCAGCATGCGACCCCTCGCCGGGGCCAACGTCCTGACTTTC. This gives the protein CASMRPLAGANVLTF.

The gene calls are TRBV24-1 and TRBJ2-3, with TRBD1 identical over 7 bases. CDR3 length equals 17 residues. V lost 4 bases and J lost 2; bases outside the gene matches: 11. The germline gives CDR1 KGHDR, CDR2 SFDVKD. CDR3 in amino acids: CATSDSPDRAPTDTQYF. CDR3 nucleotides: TGTGCCACCAGTGACTCCCCAGACAGGGCACCCACAGATACGCAGTATTTT.

This sequence joins TRBV7-2 and TRBJ1-5, with D possibly TRBD1 on 5 matching bases. Trimming pared 1 base from V and 4 bases from J, leaving 8 bases between. The CDR3 loop spans 14 amino acids. Germline CDR1 SGHTA, CDR2 FQGNSA. CDR3 loop: CASSLVRDNQPQHF. CDR3 DNA sequence: TGTGCCAGCAGCTTAGTCAGGGATAATCAGCCCCAGCATTTT.

This clonotype was detected only a few times. V and J are TRBV15 and TRBJ2-1, with 11 bases that match TRBD1. Trimming took 7 bases from V and 7 from J; bases not matched to a gene: 9. Germline assignment: CDR1 LNHNV and CDR2 YYDKDF (reference sequence). The CDR3 is 15 residues long. The CDR3 sequence is CATNSDRGPWNEQFF. The CDR3 DNA is TGTGCCACCAACTCGGACAGGGGGCCGTGGAATGAGCAGTTCTTC.